Shown below are 20 T cell receptor beta chains from a single sample sequenced in a study of cytomegalovirus exposure and HLA in healthy donors. Only in-frame clones appear in the TCRdb table, and some are missing; sequencing was by immunoSEQ multiplex PCR. The sample contains about 64,000 clones, about 95% of which appear only once. Sequencing was done on a sample of PBMCs. The origin of the receptors is a woman under 30 in good health and CMV-seropositive.

This clone was recorded once. The V call is TRBV11-1, the J call TRBJ1-6; D remains ambiguous. This CDR3 has 14 residues. Germline V CDR1 and CDR2: SGHAT, FQDESV (reference sequence). Between the trimmed V and J ends, which lost 5 bases and 3 bases, there was a span of 8 bases. The DNA for the CDR3 is TGTGCCAGCAGCCTCGGAGGCTATAATTCACCCCTCCACTTT. It codes for CASSLGGYNSPLHF.

The CDR3 is CASSPSLNRENTGELFF. DNA of the CDR3: TGTGCCAGCAGCCCTAGTTTAAACAGGGAGAACACCGGGGAGCTGTTTTTT. The chain recombines TRBV11-3 with TRBJ2-2; perhaps TRBD1 as D (6 bases). V lost 5 bases, J lost 1 base, and 17 bases lay in between. The CDR3 is 17 residues long. Per germline, CDR1 SGHNT and CDR2 YENEEA.

CDR3 protein: CASSLSGGGFYNSPLHF. As DNA, the CDR3 is TGTGCCAGCAGCTTGTCGGGGGGAGGCTTCTATAATTCACCCCTCCACTTT. This chain uses TRBV5-6 with TRBJ1-6; weak D call: TRBD1 (5 bases). V was trimmed by 1 base and J by 3 bases, leaving 14 bases between them. CDR3 length: 17 residues. Germline V gene lookup returns CDR1 SGHDT and CDR2 YYEEEE.

This rearrangement joins TRBV5-1 to TRBJ2-1; maybe TRBD1 (6 bases). This CDR3 has 14 amino acids. CDR1 is SGHRS, CDR2 YFSETQ, per germline. Trimming took off 0 bases at V and 5 bases at J, with 9 bases between the two ends. CDR3 coding DNA: TGCGCCAGCAGCTTGGTTCAGGGGAACAATGAGCAGTTCTTC. As protein: CASSLVQGNNEQFF.

The rearrangement uses TRBV13 and TRBJ2-7; 14 positions agree with TRBD2. The CDR3 consists of 19 residues. V lost 1 base to trimming and J lost 3 bases; unmatched junction nucleotides: 11. Germline lookup yields CDR1 PRHDT and CDR2 FYEKMQ (reference sequence). The CDR3 DNA reads TGTGCCAGCAGCTTAGTGTCCCTGACTAGCGGGGGGGCTGACTACGAGCAGTACTTC. This sequence encodes CASSLVSLTSGGADYEQYF.

This chain uses TRBV5-6 with TRBJ1-4, with D hard to call. Germline V gene sequence: CDR1 SGHDT, CDR2 YYEEEE. Between the trimmed V and J ends, which lost 2 bases and 3 bases, there was a span of 14 bases. The CDR3 extends over 16 amino acids. CDR3 in amino acids: CASSLERHKPNEKLFF. The CDR3 bases are TGTGCCAGCAGCTTAGAGAGACACAAACCTAATGAAAAACTGTTTTTT.

V usage is TRBV5-6 and J usage is TRBJ1-1; D might be TRBD1 (6 bases). Germline CDR1 and CDR2: SGHDT and YYEEEE. V was shortened by 4 bases and J by 8 bases, with 12 bases between the two germline ends. CDR3 length equals 12 residues. The CDR3 spells CASSRTGTEAFF. The CDR3 DNA is TGTGCCAGCAGCAGGACCGGGACAGAAGCTTTCTTT.

The chain carries TRBV28 and TRBJ2-7; D is ambiguous. The CDR3 consists of 13 residues. Germline V gives CDR1 MDHEN, CDR2 SYDVKM. Trimming took off 8 bases at V and 0 bases at J, with 11 bases between the two ends. The CDR3 region has the DNA TGTGCCAGCCTGCCCCTGAGCTCCTACGAGCAGTACTTC. Encoded protein: CASLPLSSYEQYF.

The sample holds one count of this clone. The genes are TRBV19 and TRBJ1-1; D ambiguous. Trimming stripped 3 bases from V and 2 bases from J, with 13 bases between. The CDR3 loop spans 15 amino acids. The V gene's germline CDR1 is LNHDA and CDR2 SQIVND (reference sequence). CDR3 coding DNA: TGTGCCAGTAGTATGGGATGGACGGGAAACACTGAAGCTTTCTTT. It encodes CASSMGWTGNTEAFF. Using reference TRBV19 and TRBJ1-1 for the parts outside the CDR3, the full variable domain is DGGITQSPKYLFRKEGQNVTLSCEQNLNHDAMYWYRQDPGQGLRLIYYSQIVNDFQKGDIAEGYSVSREKKESFPLTVTSAQKNPTAFYLCASSMGWTGNTEAFFGQGTRLTVV.

The CDR3 DNA reads as TGTGCCAGTACCCCGACCTTAGCGGGAGGCTCCCAGGCGAACACCGGGGAGCTGTTTTTT. Translating gives CASTPTLAGGSQANTGELFF. The V and J genes are TRBV19 and TRBJ2-2; 10 bases are a match to TRBD2. The V segment lost 7 bases and the J segment 0 bases; nucleotides outside the gene matches: 17. The length of the CDR3 is 20 residues. Germline assignment: CDR1 LNHDA and CDR2 SQIVND (reference sequence).

The V gene is TRBV27, the J gene TRBJ1-4; 7 nucleotides agree with TRBD1. The CDR3 has 15 residues. Germline-derived CDR1 and CDR2 are MNHEY and SMNVEV (reference sequence). The J segment lost 8 bases and the V segment lost 7 bases, leaving 13 bases of the junction unmatched. CDR3 loop: CASTHHRGMKEKLFF. CDR3 nucleotide sequence: TGTGCCAGCACCCACCACAGGGGAATGAAGGAAAAACTGTTTTTT. Using reference TRBV27 and TRBJ1-4 for the parts outside the CDR3, the full variable domain is EAQVTQNPRYLITVTGKKLTVTCSQNMNHEYMSWYRQDPGLGLRQIYYSMNVEVTDKGDVPEGYKVSRKEKRNFPLILESPSPNQTSLYFCASTHHRGMKEKLFFGSGTQLSVL.

The rearrangement uses TRBV9 and TRBJ2-2, with 11 bases aligning to TRBD2. The CDR3 extends over 15 amino acids. Germline CDR1 and CDR2: SGDLS and YYNGEE. With 4 bases clipped from V and 5 bases from J, the junction kept 4 bases outside the gene matches. The CDR3: CASSRLAGGTGELFF. The CDR3 nucleotides are TGTGCCAGCAGCAGGCTAGCGGGGGGTACCGGGGAGCTGTTTTTT.

CDR3 nucleotide sequence: TGCAGCGTTGAGGAGGGACAGTTTGAAGCTTTCTTT. The encoded protein is CSVEEGQFEAFF. The V and J genes are TRBV29-1 and TRBJ1-1, with TRBD1 matching over 7 bases. Germline assignment: CDR1 SQVTM and CDR2 ANQGSEA. After removal of 3 bases from V and 7 bases from J, the junction contained 5 bases not matched to a gene. This CDR3 has 12 residues.

The chain uses TRBV29-1 and TRBJ2-3; 7 nucleotides match TRBD2. This CDR3 has 14 residues. With 5 bases clipped from V and 0 bases from J, the junction kept 5 bases outside the gene matches. CDR1 and CDR2 (germline): SQVTM, ANQGSEA. CDR3 sequence: CSVILAASTDTQYF. In DNA form, the CDR3 reads TGCAGCGTTATCCTAGCGGCGAGCACAGATACGCAGTATTTT.

The gene calls are TRBV29-1 and TRBJ1-5; 7 nucleotides agree with TRBD1. V was pared by 4 bases and J by 3 bases, with 3 bases of the junction left unmatched. This CDR3 spans 13 amino acids. The V gene's germline CDR1 is SQVTM and CDR2 ANQGSEA. The CDR3 bases are TGCAGCGTTGGGGGACAGATCAATCAGCCCCAGCATTTT. Translation: CSVGGQINQPQHF.

This clone has a single count. The chain links TRBV4-1 to TRBJ2-2; D remains ambiguous. CDR3 size: 14 residues. V shed 3 bases and J shed 2 bases, with 7 bases lying between them. The germline gives CDR1 MGHRA, CDR2 YSYEKL. CDR3 residues: CASSHRINTGELFF. In DNA form, the CDR3 reads TGCGCCAGCAGCCACAGAATCAACACCGGGGAGCTGTTTTTT.

V is TRBV5-5 and J is TRBJ2-7, with a tentative D call TRBD2 (6 bases). The CDR3 spans 13 residues. V was clipped by 5 bases and J by 6 bases, with 15 bases between them. Germline assignment: CDR1 SGHKS and CDR2 YYEKEE (reference sequence). In DNA, the CDR3 is TGTGCCAGCAGTTGGGGACTCACGGGCGAGCAGTACTTC. Its translation is CASSWGLTGEQYF.

The chain has TRBV2 and TRBJ1-1; TRBD1 is a possible D gene (5 bases). V was shortened by 6 bases and J by 0 bases, with 11 bases between the two germline ends. This CDR3 spans 14 amino acids. Germline CDR1 is SNHLY and CDR2 is FYNNEI. CDR3 in DNA: TGTGCCAGCAGCGTGGACATGATGAACACTGAAGCTTTCTTT. It yields the protein CASSVDMMNTEAFF. The entire variable domain, with the rest obtained from reference TRBV2 and TRBJ1-1, is as follows: EPEVTQTPSHQVTQMGQEVILRCVPISNHLYFYWYRQILGQKVEFLVSFYNNEISEKSEIFDDQFSVERPDGSNFTLKIRSTKLEDSAMYFCASSVDMMNTEAFFGQGTRLTVV.

The genes are TRBV4-2 and TRBJ2-3; perhaps TRBD1 as D (5 bases). Between the trimmed V and J ends, which lost 4 bases and 5 bases, there was a span of 10 bases. There are 13 residues in the CDR3. Per the germline V gene, CDR1 is LGHNA and CDR2 is YNFKEQ. The CDR3 reads CASSRDRGDTQYF. DNA of the CDR3: TGTGCCAGCAGCCGAGACAGAGGAGATACGCAGTATTTT.

This clone was seen once. The V and J genes are TRBV7-9 and TRBJ1-2; 10 nucleotides match TRBD1. The CDR3 runs to 15 residues. Unmatched junction bases numbered 2, after V lost 0 bases and J lost 4 bases. CDR1 SEHNR and CDR2 FQNEAQ come from the germline V gene (reference sequence). The CDR3 sequence: CASSLAGTGVYGYTF. The CDR3 bases are TGTGCCAGCAGCTTAGCGGGGACAGGGGTCTATGGCTACACCTTC.